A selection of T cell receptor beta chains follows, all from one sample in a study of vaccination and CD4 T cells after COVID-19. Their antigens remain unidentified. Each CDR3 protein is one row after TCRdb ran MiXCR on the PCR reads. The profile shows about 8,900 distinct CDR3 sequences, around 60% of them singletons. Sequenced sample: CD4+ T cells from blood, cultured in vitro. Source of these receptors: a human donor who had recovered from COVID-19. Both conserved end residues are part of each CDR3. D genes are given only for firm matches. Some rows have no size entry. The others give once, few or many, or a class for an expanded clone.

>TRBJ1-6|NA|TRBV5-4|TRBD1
TGTGCCAGCAGCTTGGGGGGGACAGCTAATTCACCCCTCCACTTT
CASSLGGTANSPLHF
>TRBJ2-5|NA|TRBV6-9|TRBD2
TGTGCCAGCAGTTGCCCCGGGACTAGCGGAGAAGACTGCCAAGAGACCCAGTACTTC
CASSCPGTSGEDCQETQYF
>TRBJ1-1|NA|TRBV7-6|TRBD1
TGTGCCAGCAGCACCGATACCGGGACAGGGAACACTGAAGCTTTCTTT
CASSTDTGTGNTEAFF
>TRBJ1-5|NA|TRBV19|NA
TGTGCCAGTAGTACCCCCAGCAGAGGTGGCAATCAGCCCCAGCATTTT
CASSTPSRGGNQPQHF
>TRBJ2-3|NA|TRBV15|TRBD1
TGTGCCACCAGCAGCCGACAGGGAAGTATGATAACAGATACGCAGTATTTT
CATSSRQGSMITDTQYF
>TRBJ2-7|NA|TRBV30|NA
TGTGCCTGGAGGGGCGAGCAGTACTTC
CAWRGEQYF
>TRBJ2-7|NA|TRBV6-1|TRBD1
TGTGCCAGCAGGACGGACAGGGAGGCCTACGAGCAGTACTTC
CASRTDREAYEQYF
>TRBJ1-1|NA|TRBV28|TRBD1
TGTGCCGCGCGCGGGACAGGGAAGGACCGGGCTTTCTTT
CAARGTGKDRAFF
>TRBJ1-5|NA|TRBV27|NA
TGTGCCAGCAGTTTTACAGGCAATCAGCCCCAGCATTTT
CASSFTGNQPQHF
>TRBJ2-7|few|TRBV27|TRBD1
TGTGCCAGCAGTTTCCAACCGGGACAGGTGGCACCCGAGCAGTACTTC
CASSFQPGQVAPEQYF
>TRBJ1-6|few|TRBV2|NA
TGTGCCAGTTTGCGGGAGACCCTAAAACCCCTCCACTTT
CASLRETLKPLHF
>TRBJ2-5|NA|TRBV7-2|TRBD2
TGTGCCAGCAGCAGTGGACTAGCGGGGGGCCAAGAGACCCAGTACTTC
CASSSGLAGGQETQYF
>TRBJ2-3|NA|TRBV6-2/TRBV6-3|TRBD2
TGTGCCAGCAGTTCCCTCGGGGGGAGCGGCACAGATACGCAGTATTTT
CASSSLGGSGTDTQYF
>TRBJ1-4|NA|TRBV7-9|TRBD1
TGTGCCAGCAGCGGAGGACAGGGGGGAGGTAATGAAAAACTGTTTTTT
CASSGGQGGGNEKLFF
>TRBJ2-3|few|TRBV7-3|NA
TGTGCCAGCAGCTTACAACACAAAGATACGCAGTATTTT
CASSLQHKDTQYF
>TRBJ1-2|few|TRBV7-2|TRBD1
TGTGCCAGCAGCGATGGGACAGCCTATGGCTACACCTTC
CASSDGTAYGYTF
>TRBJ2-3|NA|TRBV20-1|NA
TGCAGTGCTAGCCCCTTCGGGGGTGGTACGCAGTATTTT
CSASPFGGGTQYF
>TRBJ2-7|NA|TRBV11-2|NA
TGTGCCAGCAGCTTAGTAGGCTACGAGCAGTACTTC
CASSLVGYEQYF
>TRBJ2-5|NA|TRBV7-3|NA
TGTGCCAGCAGCTTAAATCGGTTTCAGGAGACCCAGTACTTC
CASSLNRFQETQYF
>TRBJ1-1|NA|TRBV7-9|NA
TGTGCCAGCATAATGACGAAGGGTAGGGGGAACACTGAAGCTTTCTTT
CASIMTKGRGNTEAFF
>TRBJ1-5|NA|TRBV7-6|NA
TGTGCCAGCAGCTTGGACAGCCGCAATCAGCCCCAGCATTTT
CASSLDSRNQPQHF
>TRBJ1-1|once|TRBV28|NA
TGTGCCAGCAGTTCACCCCAGGTAACTGAAGCTTTCTTT
CASSSPQVTEAFF
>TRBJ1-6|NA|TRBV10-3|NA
TGTGCCATCAGTGAGTCGGGGCCTAATTCACCCCTCCACTTT
CAISESGPNSPLHF
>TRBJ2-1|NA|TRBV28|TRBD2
TGTGCCAGCAGTCGTGTGTCGGGAGGCTCCTACAATGAGCAGTTCTTC
CASSRVSGGSYNEQFF
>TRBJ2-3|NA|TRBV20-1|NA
TGCAGTGCTAGAGCCTGGGCAGATACGCAGTATTTT
CSARAWADTQYF
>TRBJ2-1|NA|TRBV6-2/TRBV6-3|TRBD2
TGTGCCAGCAGTTACGTAGCGGGGGGCCGGTCCATCGATGAGCAGTTCTTC
CASSYVAGGRSIDEQFF
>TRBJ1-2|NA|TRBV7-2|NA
TGTGCCAGCAGCTTAAGGGCTTATGGCTACACCTTC
CASSLRAYGYTF
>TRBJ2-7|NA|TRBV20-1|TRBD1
TGCAGTGCTAGAGGGGCAGGGGGCTCCTACGAGCAGTACTTC
CSARGAGGSYEQYF
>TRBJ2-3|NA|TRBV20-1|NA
TGCAGTGCTAGAGGTAAAGGAGATACGCAGTATTTT
CSARGKGDTQYF
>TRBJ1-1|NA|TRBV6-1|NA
TGTGCCAGCAGTGCTAGACCTCCCGGGGCTGAAGCTTTCTTT
CASSARPPGAEAFF
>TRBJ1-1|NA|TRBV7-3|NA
TGTGCAATAGGGAATTTTAACACTGAAGCTTTCTTT
CAIGNFNTEAFF
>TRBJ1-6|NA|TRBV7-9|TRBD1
TGTGCCAGCAGCTTCCCGGGACAGGGTTCACCCCTCCACTTT
CASSFPGQGSPLHF
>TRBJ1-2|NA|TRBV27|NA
TGTGCCAGCAGAGGTCCTGCGGGGGACTATGGCTACACCTTC
CASRGPAGDYGYTF
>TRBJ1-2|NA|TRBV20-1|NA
TGCAGTGCTAAGCCAGGGGTTAACTATGGCTACACCTTC
CSAKPGVNYGYTF
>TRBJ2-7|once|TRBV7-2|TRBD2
TGTGCCAGCAGCTTAAGCGGACTAGCATCCTACGAGCAGTACTTC
CASSLSGLASYEQYF
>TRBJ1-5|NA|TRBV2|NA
TGTGCCAGCAAGAGCGCGTCCTTGGGCAATCAGCCCCAGCATTTT
CASKSASLGNQPQHF
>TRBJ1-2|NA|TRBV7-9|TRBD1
TGTGCCAGCAGTCCACAGGGGGACTATGGCTACACCTTC
CASSPQGDYGYTF
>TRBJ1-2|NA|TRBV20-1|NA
TGCAGTGCCCAAGGGGACTATGGCTACACCTTC
CSAQGDYGYTF
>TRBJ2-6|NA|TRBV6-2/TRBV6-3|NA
TGTGCCAGCAGTTTGCAGATCCCTGGGGCCAACGTCCTGACTTTC
CASSLQIPGANVLTF
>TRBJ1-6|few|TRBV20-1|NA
TGCAGTGCGGGCGATACAGGAGATTCACCCCTCCACTTT
CSAGDTGDSPLHF
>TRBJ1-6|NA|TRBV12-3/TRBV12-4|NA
TGTGCCAGCAGTTTGAGCGATAATTCACCCCTCCACTTT
CASSLSDNSPLHF
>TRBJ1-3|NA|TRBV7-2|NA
TGTGCCAGCAGCTTAAGGGGCCAGGGGCTCTCCTCTGGAAACACCATATATTTT
CASSLRGQGLSSGNTIYF
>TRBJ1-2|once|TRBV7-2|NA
TGTGCCAGCAGCTTATTACAGGGCTATGGCTACACCTTC
CASSLLQGYGYTF
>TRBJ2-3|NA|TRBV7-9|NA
TGCGCCAGCAGCTTGATGGCTACCACAGATACGCAGTATTTT
CASSLMATTDTQYF
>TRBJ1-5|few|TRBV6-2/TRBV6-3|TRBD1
TGTGCCAGCACCCGAGACCCGGTCAGGGGGAGCAATCAGCCCCAGCATTTT
CASTRDPVRGSNQPQHF
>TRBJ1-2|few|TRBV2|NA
TGTGCCAGCGGGATCTCCGGGGGCTACACCTTC
CASGISGGYTF
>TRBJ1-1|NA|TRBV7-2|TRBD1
TGTGCCAGCAGCTTCGACAGGGCGAACACTGAAGCTTTCTTT
CASSFDRANTEAFF
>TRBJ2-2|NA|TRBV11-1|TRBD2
TGTGCCAGCAGCCGGGGACTAGCGGGGATCACCGGGGAGCTGTTTTTT
CASSRGLAGITGELFF
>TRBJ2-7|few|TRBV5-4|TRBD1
TGTGCCAGCAGCTATCCGGGACAGGAATACGAGCAGTACTTC
CASSYPGQEYEQYF
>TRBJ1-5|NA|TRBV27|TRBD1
TGTGCCAGCAGGCGGGACAGGGGGCATCAGCCCCAGCATTTT
CASRRDRGHQPQHF
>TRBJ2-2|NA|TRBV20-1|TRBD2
TGCAGTGCCAAGAGGCGACTAGCGGGAGTTATCCCGAACACCGGGGAGCTGTTTTTT
CSAKRRLAGVIPNTGELFF
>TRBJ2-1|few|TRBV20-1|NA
TGCAGTGCTAGAGATCCAGCGGGTTCTGGTGAGCAGTTCTTC
CSARDPAGSGEQFF
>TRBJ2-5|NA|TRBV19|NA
TGTGCCAGTGGGGTCCGCCAAGAGACCCAGTACTTC
CASGVRQETQYF